The 5 T cell receptor beta chains presented below share a single source sample, sequenced in a study of T cells in women clearing cervical HPV infection. Libraries were prepared by immunoSEQ multiplex PCR; TCRdb keeps only in-frame clonotypes and omits some of them. The sample totals over 20,000 clones. Sequencing was carried out using blood buffy coat. The receptors here all came from a woman aged 18 to 75 with a cervical HPV16 infection that either progressed to CIN3+ or cleared (not recorded which).

As to this clone: The observed sequence ends 3 residues before the CDR3 terminus, with the missing tail filled in from the germline J gene. The chain carries TRBV29-1 and TRBJ2-1, with 7 nucleotides matching TRBD2. CDR1 is SQVTM, CDR2 ANQGSEA, per germline. V was clipped by 0 bases and J by 8 bases; unmatched bases: 10. The CDR3 extends over 15 amino acids. CDR3 DNA, as far as it was read: TGCAGCGTTGAAGATCGCGCTAGCGGTCGGGATGAG. It yields the protein CSVEDRASGRDE. The whole CDR3 protein reads CSVEDRASGRDEQFF.

As for this clone: The read ends 3 residues early relative to the CDR3; the germline J gene fills the gap. This chain links TRBV7-9 with TRBJ2-7; 10 nucleotides match TRBD2. The CDR3 has 13 residues. From germline, CDR1 is SEHNR and CDR2 FQNEAQ (reference sequence). V lost 5 bases to trimming and J lost 4 bases; unmatched junction nucleotides: 2. Partial CDR3 DNA: TGTGCCAGCAGCCAAGCGGGGGGGTACGAG. Protein: CASSQAGGYE. In full, the CDR3 is CASSQAGGYEQYF.

For this clone: The DNA ends 3 residues before the CDR3 does, and the rest of the CDR3 is filled in from the germline J gene. The rearrangement joins TRBV6-1 to TRBJ1-6; 8 bases agree with TRBD1. The CDR3 sequence is 13 residues long. Germline V CDR1 and CDR2: MNHNS, SASEGT. The CDR3 bases that were read are TGTGCCAGCAGTGACAGGGGGCAAAGGACC. It specifies CASSDRGQRT. The entire CDR3 is CASSDRGQRTLHF.

Comment on this clone: Read sequence stops 3 residues before the CDR3 end, and the germline J gene provides the missing end. The rearrangement links TRBV5-1 to TRBJ2-1; 8 nucleotides align to TRBD2. V lost 0 bases to trimming and J lost 8 bases; unmatched junction nucleotides: 7. The germline V gene encodes CDR1 SGHRS and CDR2 YFSETQ. The CDR3 is 15 amino acids. Incomplete CDR3 DNA: TGCGCCAGCAGCTTGGTGGCTAGCGGGTTCGATGAG. Its translation is CASSLVASGFDE. The entire CDR3 protein is CASSLVASGFDEQFF.

Comment on this clone: The read stops 3 residues short of the end of the CDR3; the missing end is completed from the germline J gene. This sequence joins TRBV6-2 or TRBV6-3 and TRBJ1-2; the D gene is possibly TRBD1 (5 bases). The V end was cut by 7 bases, the J end by 3 bases, with 24 bases between. This CDR3 has 17 amino acids. CDR1 is MNHEY, CDR2 SVGEGT, per germline. The CDR3 bases that were read are TGTGCCAGCAAAAGCTACAAACAGGAGGAGCGATACTATGGC. It translates to CASKSYKQEERYYG. From start to end, the CDR3 is CASKSYKQEERYYGYTF.